These 24 T cell receptor beta chains originate from one sample sequenced in a study of cytomegalovirus exposure and HLA in healthy donors. The PCR used 60 Vbeta and 13 Jbeta primers. Profiling relied on immunoSEQ multiplex PCR, and the TCRdb table lists in-frame clones only, not all of them. The data contain 150,000 to 200,000 clones, 65% to 80% of them singletons. The specimen sequenced was PBMCs. These receptors all stem from a woman in her 40s in good health and CMV-seronegative.

The chain recombines TRBV2 with TRBJ1-3, with no clear D. Germline V gene lookup returns CDR1 SNHLY and CDR2 FYNNEI. The CDR3 covers 12 residues. Trimming pared 8 bases from V and 0 bases from J, leaving 5 bases between. DNA of the CDR3: TGTGCCAGCCGGTACTCTGGAAACACCATATATTTT. Translating gives CASRYSGNTIYF.

DNA of the CDR3: TGTGCCAGCAGCCAGGGCGGGACAGGGTATTCCTACAATGAGCAGTTCTTC. Its translation: CASSQGGTGYSYNEQFF. The gene calls are TRBV11-3 and TRBJ2-1; 9 bases match TRBD1. Germline V gene data show CDR1 as SGHNT and CDR2 as YENEEA. V shed 5 bases and J 1 base; nucleotides not matched to a gene: 9. The CDR3 contains 17 residues.

The chain is built from TRBV15 and TRBJ2-7; D ambiguous. The CDR3 is 15 amino acids. Deletions cut 1 base from V and 3 bases from J, with 13 bases between. Germline V gives CDR1 LNHNV, CDR2 YYDKDF (reference sequence). The CDR3 sequence is CATSRGPPGDYEQYV. CDR3 nucleotide sequence: TGTGCCACCAGCAGAGGCCCCCCCGGAGACTACGAGCAGTACGTC.

Comment on this clone: The germline gene is not matched at one end of the junction; a read error may be the cause. The chain recombines TRBV7-7 with TRBJ2-5, with a possible D match to TRBD1 (6 bases). Germline CDR1 SSHAT, CDR2 FNYEAQ (reference sequence). The CDR3 spans 16 residues. CDR3 bases: TGTGCTAGCAGCTTAGTATTTGCAGGGGAGTTTTCGACCCAGTACTTC. It encodes CASSLVFAGEFSTQYF.

The chain couples TRBV5-6 to TRBJ2-4; TRBD1 aligns across 7 bases. J gave up 2 bases and V 4 bases, and 6 bases lay outside the gene matches. The CDR3 spans 15 residues. CDR1 and CDR2 (germline): SGHDT, YYEEEE. In DNA form, the CDR3 reads TGTGCCAGCAGCCCGATGACAGGGCCCAAAAACATTCAGTACTTC. Translated: CASSPMTGPKNIQYF. Supplemented by reference TRBV5-6 and TRBJ2-4, the full variable domain reads DAGVTQSPTHLIKTRGQQVTLRCSPKSGHDTVSWYQQALGQGPQFIFQYYEEEERQRGNFPDRFSGHQFPNYSSELNVNALLLGDSALYLCASSPMTGPKNIQYFGAGTRLSVL.

In its sample, this clone was seen once. The V gene is TRBV6-6, the J gene TRBJ2-7; a possible D gene is TRBD2 (5 bases). V was cut by 4 bases and J by 4 bases, with 11 bases left in between. CDR3 size: 13 residues. Germline CDR1 and CDR2: MNHNY and SVGAGI (reference sequence). The CDR3 bases are TGTGCCAGCAGTTTCAGCGGCCCATACGAGCAGTACGTC. It codes for CASSFSGPYEQYV.

Only a few counts were recorded for this clone. The genes are TRBV12-5 and TRBJ2-6; D possibly corresponds to TRBD2 (5 bases). Germline V lookup: CDR1 LGHNT, CDR2 FRNRAP. Trimming shortened V by 6 bases and J by 2 bases, and 5 bases separated the two germline ends. This CDR3 is built from 13 residues. The CDR3 here is CASGLAGANVLTF. For the CDR3, the DNA is TGTGCTAGTGGACTAGCTGGGGCCAACGTCCTGACTTTC.

This clone was seen only a few times. The chain links TRBV7-2 to TRBJ1-1; 7 nucleotides line up with TRBD1. This CDR3 spans 15 amino acids. CDR1 and CDR2 (germline): SGHTA, FQGNSA. V was clipped by 7 bases and J by 2 bases; unmatched bases: 10. The CDR3 DNA sequence: TGTGCCAGCAACCGGGACAGCCAAACTAACACTGAAGCTTTCTTT. Protein: CASNRDSQTNTEAFF.

The rearrangement links TRBV5-1 to TRBJ2-1; 13 nucleotides align to TRBD2. The V segment lost 0 bases and the J segment 6 bases; nucleotides outside the gene matches: 12. Germline V gene data show CDR1 as SGHRS and CDR2 as YFSETQ. The CDR3 runs to 19 residues. The CDR3 sequence: CASSLGLAGGPSSSNEQFF. DNA of the CDR3: TGCGCCAGCAGCTTGGGACTAGCGGGAGGCCCCTCTTCGTCCAATGAGCAGTTCTTC.

The chain carries TRBV6-1 and TRBJ1-2; the D gene is possibly TRBD1 (6 bases). The CDR3 is 14 residues long. The germline V and J ends were trimmed by 6 bases and 4 bases, with 15 bases remaining between them. The germline V gene has CDR1 MNHNS and CDR2 SASEGT. The CDR3: CASRVRQALYGYTF. CDR3 DNA sequence: TGTGCCAGCAGAGTGAGACAGGCCCTCTATGGCTACACCTTC.

This rearrangement joins TRBV11-3 to TRBJ1-1, with unresolved D. Germline assignment: CDR1 SGHNT and CDR2 YENEEA. This CDR3 has 17 amino acids. V gave up 4 bases and J gave up 0 bases, with 18 bases separating them. CDR3 coding DNA: TGTGCCAGCAGCTCCCCTATAAACAGCGGGTTGAACACTGAAGCTTTCTTT. It codes for CASSSPINSGLNTEAFF. Complete variable domain (other parts from reference TRBV11-3 and TRBJ1-1): EAGVVQSPRYKIIEKKQPVAFWCNPISGHNTLYWYLQNLGQGPELLIRYENEEAVDDSQLPKDRFSAERLKGVDSTLKIQPAELGDSAVYLCASSSPINSGLNTEAFFGQGTRLTVV.

This clone was picked up a small number of times. V and J are TRBV25-1 and TRBJ2-1; tentative D call: TRBD2 (6 bases). The CDR3 runs 16 residues. V was shortened by 4 bases and J by 0 bases, with 13 bases between the two germline ends. In germline, CDR1 is MGHDK, CDR2 SYGVNS. CDR3 DNA sequence: TGTGCCAGCAGTGGACTCCTCGGGAGCTCCTACAATGAGCAGTTCTTC. Its translation is CASSGLLGSSYNEQFF.

This clone occurred a few times. Other DNA sequences within the sample encode an identical CDR3. The V and J genes are TRBV7-2 and TRBJ2-7; the match to TRBD1 covers 7 bases. Unmatched junction bases numbered 2, after V lost 1 base and J lost 2 bases. CDR1 and CDR2 (germline): SGHTA, FQGNSA. The CDR3 has 14 residues. CDR3 sequence: CASSLGQGAYEQYF. The CDR3 bases are TGTGCCAGCAGCTTAGGACAGGGAGCCTACGAGCAGTACTTC.

V usage is TRBV7-7 and J usage is TRBJ2-3; 9 bases line up with TRBD2. From germline, CDR1 is SSHAT and CDR2 FNYEAQ (reference sequence). V lost 5 bases to trimming and J lost 7 bases; unmatched junction nucleotides: 10. This CDR3 is 15 amino acids long. This CDR3 is CASSPGLAWLNTQYF. In nucleotides, the CDR3 is TGTGCCAGCAGCCCCGGACTAGCGTGGCTCAATACGCAGTATTTT.

The chain carries TRBV5-6 and TRBJ2-5; 8 bases match TRBD1. V lost 2 bases and J lost 3; bases outside the gene matches: 3. Germline values: CDR1 SGHDT, CDR2 YYEEEE. This CDR3 is built from 14 residues. CDR3 nucleotides: TGTGCCAGCAGCTTCAGACAGGGGAAAGAGACCCAGTACTTC. This sequence encodes CASSFRQGKETQYF.

V is TRBV2 and J is TRBJ2-7, with a possible D match to TRBD1 (6 bases). Germline V gene sequence: CDR1 SNHLY, CDR2 FYNNEI. This CDR3 spans 14 amino acids. V lost 4 bases and J 6 bases, leaving 16 bases between the germline ends. The CDR3 sequence is CASSVRTDGIEQYV. CDR3 nucleotides: TGTGCCAGCAGTGTCCGGACAGACGGGATCGAGCAGTACGTC.

This clone has a handful of counts. V gene TRBV7-2 combines with J gene TRBJ2-1; D gene uncertain. V was clipped by 3 bases and J by 6 bases, with 3 bases between them. CDR3 length equals 11 residues. Germline values: CDR1 SGHTA, CDR2 FQGNSA. The CDR3 sequence: CASSLANEQFF. The CDR3 nucleotides read TGTGCCAGCAGCTTGGCCAATGAGCAGTTCTTC.

The gene calls are TRBV6-5 and TRBJ2-1, with 10 bases fitting TRBD2. Germline V lookup: CDR1 MNHEY, CDR2 SVGAGI. Losses at the gene ends were 5 bases for V and 6 bases for J; bases not matched to a gene: 4. The CDR3 loop spans 14 amino acids. The CDR3, as DNA: TGTGCCAGCAGTGGCAGCGGGAGGGGCAATGAGCAGTTCTTC. The encoded protein is CASSGSGRGNEQFF.

The chain links TRBV2 to TRBJ1-3; TRBD1 aligns across 9 bases. This CDR3 contains 16 residues. Germline CDR1 is SNHLY and CDR2 is FYNNEI. V lost 4 bases and J lost 1; bases outside the gene matches: 5. Here the CDR3 reads CASSGTGVLSGNTIYF. CDR3 nucleotides: TGTGCCAGCAGTGGGACAGGGGTTCTTTCTGGAAACACCATATATTTT.

In this sample, this clone turned up a few times. The chain uses TRBV2 and TRBJ2-1, with 7 bases fitting TRBD1. Germline-derived CDR1 and CDR2 are SNHLY and FYNNEI. J lost 7 bases, V lost 8 bases, and 8 bases had no gene match. The CDR3 runs 13 residues. The CDR3 sequence: CASLRDSLNEQFF. As DNA, the CDR3 is TGTGCCAGCCTCCGGGACAGCTTAAATGAGCAGTTCTTC.

V is TRBV29-1 and J is TRBJ2-7; no clear D. The CDR3 runs 12 residues. V was clipped by 3 bases and J by 1 base, with 7 bases between them. Germline CDR1 is SQVTM and CDR2 is ANQGSEA. The CDR3: CSVDSGSYEQYF. The CDR3 region has the DNA TGCAGCGTTGATTCCGGGTCCTACGAGCAGTACTTC.

V is TRBV27 and J is TRBJ1-2; 10 bases map to TRBD1. Germline trimming cut 4 bases from V and 11 bases from J; bases unmatched to any gene: 22. The V gene's germline CDR1 is MNHEY and CDR2 SMNVEV (reference sequence). CDR3 size: 18 residues. Here the CDR3 reads CASSSSPGTGVTLFFYTF. The CDR3 nucleotides read TGTGCCAGCAGTTCCAGTCCCGGGACAGGGGTTACTCTCTTCTTTTACACCTTC.

The chain uses TRBV25-1 and TRBJ2-2; 7 positions agree with TRBD2. The CDR3 runs 16 residues. J lost 4 bases, V lost 3 bases, and 8 bases had no gene match. Germline assignment: CDR1 MGHDK and CDR2 SYGVNS. This chain's CDR3 is CASSEGWGLLTGELFF. The CDR3, as DNA: TGTGCCAGCAGTGAGGGGTGGGGACTACTCACCGGGGAGCTGTTTTTT.

The CDR3 here is CAVRVRGDEKLFF. The CDR3 DNA is TGTGCCGTCAGGGTCAGGGGGGACGAAAAACTGTTTTTT. This sequence joins TRBV5-8 and TRBJ1-4; 7 positions agree with TRBD1. The trim removed 10 bases at V and 8 bases at J, leaving 11 bases unmatched. This CDR3 has 13 residues. CDR1 is SGHTS and CDR2 is YDEGEE in the germline V gene.